This T cell receptor beta chain comes out of a study of tumor-infiltrating lymphocytes in primary liver carcinoma. Reverse transcription of roughly 470 ng total RNA with a constant-region primer produced TCR beta cDNA. Library construction for TCR beta comprised three nested multiplex PCR rounds performed with slightly modified ARM-PCR. Investigators reported that the first two PCR rounds, at about 9 cycles each, used TRBV1-TRBV30 forward primers with a C-beta reverse primer. TCRdb reanalysed the multiplex PCR reads using MiXCR and keeps one entry per CDR3 protein. This sample carries 80,000 or so distinct CDR3 sequences, 70% to 80% of them seen once, and the ten largest clones take roughly 13%. Losses at the gene ends were 0 bases for V and 7 bases for J; bases not matched to a gene: 4. The CDR3 runs to 15 residues. Germline assignment: CDR1 MNHNY and CDR2 SVGAGI (reference sequence). Scientists recovered RNA and DNA together from approximately 20-30 mg of unsorted bulk tissue. Resecting the tumor surgically was how the patients' primary liver carcinoma was treated.

The genes are TRBV6-6 and TRBJ1-5, with 9 nucleotides matching TRBD1. The sequence was obtained from a woman aged 60 to 75 with primary liver carcinoma and hepatitis B virus infection. The sequenced material came from liver tumor tissue from sampling region 4. Subset: tumor region T4, right-lateral pole. Here the CDR3 reads CASSYSDRGGQPQHF. The CDR3 DNA reads TGTGCCAGCAGTTACTCAGACAGGGGGGGCCAGCCCCAGCATTTT.